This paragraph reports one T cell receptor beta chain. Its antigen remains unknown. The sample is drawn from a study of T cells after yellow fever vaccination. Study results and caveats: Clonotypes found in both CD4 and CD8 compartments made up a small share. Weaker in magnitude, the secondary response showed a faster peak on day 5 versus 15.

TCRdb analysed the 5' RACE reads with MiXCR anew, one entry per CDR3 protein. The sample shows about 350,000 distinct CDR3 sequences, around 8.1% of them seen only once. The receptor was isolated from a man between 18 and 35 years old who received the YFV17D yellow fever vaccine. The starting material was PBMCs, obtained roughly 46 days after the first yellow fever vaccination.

CDR3 sequence: CASSYGGFRDSPQETQYF. The DNA of the CDR3 is TGTGCCAGCAGTTACGGTGGGTTCCGGGACTCTCCACAAGAGACCCAGTACTTC. The V and J genes are TRBV6-5 and TRBJ2-5; tentatively, D is TRBD2 (6 bases). V was clipped by 2 bases and J by 2 bases, with 21 bases between them. Germline CDR1 is MNHEY and CDR2 is SVGAGI. The CDR3 is 18 amino acids.